This T cell receptor (beta chain) was sequenced in a study of cytotoxic CD8 clonotypes in ibrutinib-treated CLL. Comment on this clone: The antigen is undetermined.

V gave up 9 bases and J gave up 4 bases; unmatched junction bases: 11. The CDR3 is 14 residues long. Germline assignment: CDR1 LNHDA and CDR2 SQIVND (reference sequence). Data came from immunoSEQ multiplex PCR; TCRdb stores just in-frame clones and leaves some out. The table includes roughly 50,000 clones, 45% to 60% detected once. General study points: Starting clonality was above that of age-matched healthy donors and tracked circulating CD8+ T-cell counts. There were few public clonotypes, and on treatment they contracted or stayed stable.

The source of this sequence is a human donor with chronic lymphocytic leukemia. This specimen consisted of PBMCs, obtained after 24 months of ibrutinib treatment. The chain combines TRBV19 with TRBJ2-5, with TRBD2 matching over 7 bases. CDR3 DNA sequence: TGTGCCAGCGCCGGGACTAAGGAGAGAGAGACCCAGTACTTC. This translates into CASAGTKERETQYF.